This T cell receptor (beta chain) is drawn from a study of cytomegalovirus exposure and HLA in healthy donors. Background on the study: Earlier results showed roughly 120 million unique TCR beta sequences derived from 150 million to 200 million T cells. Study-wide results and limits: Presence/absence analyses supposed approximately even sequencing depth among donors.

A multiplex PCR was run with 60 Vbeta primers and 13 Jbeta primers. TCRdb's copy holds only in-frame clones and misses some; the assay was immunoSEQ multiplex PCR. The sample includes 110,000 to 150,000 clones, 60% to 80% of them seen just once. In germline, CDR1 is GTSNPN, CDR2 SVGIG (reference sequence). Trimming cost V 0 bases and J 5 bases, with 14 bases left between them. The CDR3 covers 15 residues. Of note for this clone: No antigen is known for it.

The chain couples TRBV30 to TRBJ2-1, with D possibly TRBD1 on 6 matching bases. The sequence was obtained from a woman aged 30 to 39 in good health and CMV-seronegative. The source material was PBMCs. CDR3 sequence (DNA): TGTGCCTGGAGTGTCGGGGACACGGCTAACAATGAGCAGTTCTTC. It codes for CAWSVGDTANNEQFF.